These 10 T cell receptor beta chains were all obtained from the same sample, sequenced in a study of control samples from healthy donors and cancer patients. The data were produced by immunoSEQ multiplex PCR, yet TCRdb's version contains in-frame clones alone and is incomplete. This sample has some 120,000 clones; about 90% occur once, and the top ten carry about 1.8%. Material: blood. All receptors derive from a man aged 18 to 30 in good health.

The chain links TRBV6-2 or TRBV6-3 to TRBJ1-4; D may be TRBD1 (5 bases). Germline V gene lookup returns CDR1 MNHEY and CDR2 SVGEGT. Deletions cut 2 bases from V and 15 bases from J, with 10 bases between. The CDR3 extends over 11 amino acids. The CDR3 DNA reads as TGTGCCAGCAGTTACCACGGGACTGTGTTTTTT. This sequence encodes CASSYHGTVFF.

The chain carries TRBV14 and TRBJ1-2; D is unresolved. The CDR3 covers 15 residues. V lost 7 bases and J lost 5, with 20 bases in between. Germline V gene lookup returns CDR1 SGHDN and CDR2 FVKESK. This chain's CDR3 is CASTPLSNEQYGYTF. In DNA form, the CDR3 reads TGTGCCAGCACCCCGTTATCAAACGAACAATATGGCTACACCTTC.

The chain recombines TRBV19 with TRBJ1-2, with 10 nucleotides matching TRBD1. This CDR3 is built from 13 residues. Per the germline V gene, CDR1 is LNHDA and CDR2 is SQIVND (reference sequence). V lost 5 bases and J lost 7; bases outside the gene matches: 4. The CDR3 spells CASSGDRGLGYTF. In DNA, the CDR3 is TGTGCCAGTAGTGGTGACAGGGGGCTTGGCTACACCTTC.

The V and J genes are TRBV18 and TRBJ2-7; 10 bases agree with TRBD2. Trimming at V came to 0 bases and at J to 2 bases, leaving 1 base not matched to a gene. Germline V CDR1 and CDR2: KGHSH, LQKENI. CDR3 length equals 15 residues. This CDR3 is CASSPPLAGAYEQYF. The CDR3 DNA sequence: TGTGCCAGCTCACCACCTCTAGCGGGAGCCTACGAGCAGTACTTC. The full variable domain, with the rest looked up from reference TRBV18 and TRBJ2-7, is NAGVMQNPRHLVRRRGQEARLRCSPMKGHSHVYWYRQLPEEGLKFMVYLQKENIIDESGMPKERFSAEFPKEGPSILRIQQVVRGDSAAYFCASSPPLAGAYEQYFGPGTRLTVT.

The chain recombines TRBV5-8 with TRBJ2-7; TRBD2 matches 12 bases. The CDR3 loop spans 16 amino acids. The germline V gene has CDR1 SGHTS and CDR2 YDEGEE. The trim removed 1 base at V and 4 bases at J, leaving 6 bases unmatched. CDR3 sequence reads: CASSLLRTSGTYEQYF. The CDR3 DNA is TGTGCCAGCAGCTTGTTACGGACTAGCGGGACGTACGAGCAGTACTTC. The whole variable domain, remainder taken from reference TRBV5-8 and TRBJ2-7, is EAGVTQSPTHLIKTRGQQATLRCSPISGHTSVYWYQQALGLGLQFLLWYDEGEERNRGNFPPRFSGRQFPNYSSELNVNALELEDSALYLCASSLLRTSGTYEQYFGPGTRLTVT.

This chain joins TRBV6-2 or TRBV6-3 and TRBJ1-5, with D unclear. Germline loops: CDR1 MNHEY, CDR2 SVGEGT. The V end lost 2 bases, the J end lost 6 bases, and 20 bases lay between the germline ends. The CDR3 consists of 17 residues. CDR3 DNA sequence: TGTGCCAGCAGTTACACTTATGGAGGTGCTCCAGGTCAGCCCCAGCATTTT. Translating gives CASSYTYGGAPGQPQHF.

This chain links TRBV27 with TRBJ1-5; no definite D call. Per the germline V gene, CDR1 is MNHEY and CDR2 is SMNVEV (reference sequence). The CDR3 has 13 residues. The ends were cut back, 8 bases at V and 6 bases at J, with 14 bases in the middle. The chain's CDR3 is CASAPRMGQPQHF. CDR3 nucleotides: TGTGCCAGCGCACCCCGGATGGGTCAGCCCCAGCATTTT.

The gene calls are TRBV29-1 and TRBJ2-7; tentative D call: TRBD1 (5 bases). CDR1 and CDR2 from the germline V gene are SQVTM and ANQGSEA. The V gene lost 0 bases and the J gene lost 10 bases, with 16 bases spanning the gap. The CDR3 has 13 residues. The CDR3 DNA is TGCAGCGTTGAAGACCCTTATCGACAGCTACAGTACTTC. Translating gives CSVEDPYRQLQYF.

The J gene is TRBJ1-2, the V gene TRBV5-4, with TRBD1 identical over 7 bases. The germline gives CDR1 SGHNT, CDR2 YYREEE (reference sequence). J gave up 4 bases and V 4 bases, and 10 bases lay outside the gene matches. The CDR3 runs 15 residues. In nucleotides, the CDR3 is TGTGCCAGCAGCCGGCGACAGGGACGGGGCTATGGCTACACCTTC. Translated: CASSRRQGRGYGYTF.

The chain has TRBV25-1 and TRBJ2-3, with 9 bases that match TRBD2. The CDR3 has 17 amino acids. After removal of 5 bases from V and 7 bases from J, the junction contained 16 bases not matched to a gene. Per the germline V gene, CDR1 is MGHDK and CDR2 is SYGVNS. DNA of the CDR3: TGTGCCAGCAGTCATAGCGGGAGTAGCGTGGATTGGCATACGCAGTATTTT. Translation gives CASSHSGSSVDWHTQYF.